This T cell receptor beta chain is drawn from a study of Ad26.COV2.S vaccination and SARS-CoV-2 variants. Study context: Enrollment placed the donor in the COV1001 Ad26.COV2.S trial arm.

Assay: immunoSEQ multiplex PCR; the TCRdb copy retains only in-frame clones and omits some. The repertoire consists of hundreds of thousands of clones, with roughly 87% occurring once and the leading ten covering roughly 3.1%. The junction had 11 bases not matched to a gene; V was cut back by 6 bases and J by 3 bases. The CDR3 covers 16 residues. Germline-derived CDR1 and CDR2 are SNHLY and FYNNEI. Treatment defined: roughly 18 received Ad26.COV2.S at low or high dose, single or two shots; about 5 received placebo; per-sample allocation not given. Sample collection was performed on day 63 after the first vaccine or placebo injection. This clone appeared a few times.

The chain recombines TRBV2 with TRBJ1-1; 9 bases are shared with TRBD1. The TCR was taken from a person aged 18-65 years who received the Ad26.COV2.S COVID-19 vaccine or a placebo. The sample was peripheral blood, taken in a trial of Ad26.COV2.S vaccine versus placebo. The CDR3: CASSPGQGRRYTEAFF. CDR3 DNA sequence: TGTGCCAGCAGCCCAGGACAGGGGAGGAGGTACACTGAAGCTTTCTTT.